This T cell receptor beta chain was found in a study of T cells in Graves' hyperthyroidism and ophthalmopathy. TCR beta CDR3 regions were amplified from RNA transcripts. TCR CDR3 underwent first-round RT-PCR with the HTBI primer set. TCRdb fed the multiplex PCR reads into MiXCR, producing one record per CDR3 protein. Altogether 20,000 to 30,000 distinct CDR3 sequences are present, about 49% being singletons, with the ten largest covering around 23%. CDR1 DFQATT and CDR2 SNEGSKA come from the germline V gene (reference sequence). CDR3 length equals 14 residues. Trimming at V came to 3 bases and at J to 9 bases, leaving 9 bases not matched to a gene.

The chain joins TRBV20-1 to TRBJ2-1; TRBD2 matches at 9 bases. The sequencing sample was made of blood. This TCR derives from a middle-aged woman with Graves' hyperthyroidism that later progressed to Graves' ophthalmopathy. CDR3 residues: CSASGSGRISEQFF. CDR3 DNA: TGCAGTGCTAGTGGGAGCGGGAGGATTAGTGAGCAGTTCTTC.